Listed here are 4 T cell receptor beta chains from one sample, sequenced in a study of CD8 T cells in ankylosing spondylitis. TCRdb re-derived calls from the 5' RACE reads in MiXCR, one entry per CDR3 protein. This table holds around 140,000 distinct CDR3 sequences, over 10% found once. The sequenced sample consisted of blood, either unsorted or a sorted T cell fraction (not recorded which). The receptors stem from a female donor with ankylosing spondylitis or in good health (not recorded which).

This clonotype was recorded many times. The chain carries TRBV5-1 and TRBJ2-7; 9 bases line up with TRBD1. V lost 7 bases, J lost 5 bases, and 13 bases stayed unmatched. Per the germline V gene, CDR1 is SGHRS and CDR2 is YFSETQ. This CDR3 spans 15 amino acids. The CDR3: CASRITGTGLNEQYF. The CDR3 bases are TGCGCCAGCCGAATTACCGGGACAGGGCTTAACGAGCAGTACTTC.

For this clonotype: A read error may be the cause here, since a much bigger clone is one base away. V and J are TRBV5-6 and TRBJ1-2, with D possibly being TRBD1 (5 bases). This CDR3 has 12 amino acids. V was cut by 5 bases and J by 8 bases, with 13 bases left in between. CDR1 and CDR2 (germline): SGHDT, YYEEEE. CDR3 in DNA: TGTGCCAGCAGTTTGAGCAGGGAAGGCTACACCTTC. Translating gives CASSLSREGYTF.

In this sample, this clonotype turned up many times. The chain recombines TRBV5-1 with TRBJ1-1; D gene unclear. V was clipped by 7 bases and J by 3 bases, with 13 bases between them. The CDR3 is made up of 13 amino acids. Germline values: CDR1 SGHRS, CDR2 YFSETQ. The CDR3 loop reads CASSARTDTEAFF. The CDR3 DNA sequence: TGCGCCAGCTCGGCCAGGACGGACACTGAAGCTTTCTTT.

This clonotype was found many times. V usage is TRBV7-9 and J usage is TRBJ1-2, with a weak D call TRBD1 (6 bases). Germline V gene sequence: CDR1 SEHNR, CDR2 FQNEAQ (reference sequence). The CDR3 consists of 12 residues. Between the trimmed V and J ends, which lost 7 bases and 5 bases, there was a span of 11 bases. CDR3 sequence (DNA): TGTGCCAGCAAGGGGGTAGATTATGGCTACACCTTC. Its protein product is CASKGVDYGYTF.